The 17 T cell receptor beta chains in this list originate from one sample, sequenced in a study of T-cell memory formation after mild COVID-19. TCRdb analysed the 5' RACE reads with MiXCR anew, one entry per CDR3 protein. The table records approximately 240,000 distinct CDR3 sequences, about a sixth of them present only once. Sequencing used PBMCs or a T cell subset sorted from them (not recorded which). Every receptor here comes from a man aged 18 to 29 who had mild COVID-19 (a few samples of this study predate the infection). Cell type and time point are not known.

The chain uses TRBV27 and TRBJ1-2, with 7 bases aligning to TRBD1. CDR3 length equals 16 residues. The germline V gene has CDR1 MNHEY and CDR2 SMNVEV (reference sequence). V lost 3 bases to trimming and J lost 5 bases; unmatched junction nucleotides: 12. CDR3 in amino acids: CASSFLPLGQEYGYTF. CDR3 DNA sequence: TGTGCCAGCAGTTTCTTACCGCTCGGACAGGAGTATGGCTACACCTTC.

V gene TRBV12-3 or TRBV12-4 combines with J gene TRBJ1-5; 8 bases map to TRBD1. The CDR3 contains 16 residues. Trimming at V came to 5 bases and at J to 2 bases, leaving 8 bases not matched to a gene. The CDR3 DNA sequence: TGTGCCAGCAGTCCCAGCCCAGGGGGCGGCAATCAGCCCCAGCATTTT. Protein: CASSPSPGGGNQPQHF.

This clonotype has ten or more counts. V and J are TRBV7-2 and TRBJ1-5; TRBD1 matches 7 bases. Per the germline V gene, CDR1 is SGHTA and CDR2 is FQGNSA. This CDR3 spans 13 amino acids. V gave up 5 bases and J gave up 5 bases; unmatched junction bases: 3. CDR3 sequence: CASSRDRDQPQHF. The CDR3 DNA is TGTGCCAGCAGCCGAGACAGGGATCAGCCCCAGCATTTT. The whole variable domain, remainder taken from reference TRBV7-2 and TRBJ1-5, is GAGVSQSPSNKVTEKGKDVELRCDPISGHTALYWYRQSLGQGLEFLIYFQGNSAPDKSGLPSDRFSAERTGGSVSTLTIQRTQQEDSAVYLCASSRDRDQPQHFGDGTRLSIL.

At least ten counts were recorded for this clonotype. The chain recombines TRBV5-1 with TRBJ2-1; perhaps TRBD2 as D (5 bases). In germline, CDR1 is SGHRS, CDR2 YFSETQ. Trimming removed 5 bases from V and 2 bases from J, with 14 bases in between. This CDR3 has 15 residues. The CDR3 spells CASRGDPWAYNEQFF. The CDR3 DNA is TGCGCCAGCAGGGGAGACCCCTGGGCCTACAATGAGCAGTTCTTC. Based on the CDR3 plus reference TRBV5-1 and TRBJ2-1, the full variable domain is KAGVTQTPRYLIKTRGQQVTLSCSPISGHRSVSWYQQTPGQGLQFLFEYFSETQRNKGNFPGRFSGRQFSNSRSEMNVSTLELGDSALYLCASRGDPWAYNEQFFGPGTRLTVL.

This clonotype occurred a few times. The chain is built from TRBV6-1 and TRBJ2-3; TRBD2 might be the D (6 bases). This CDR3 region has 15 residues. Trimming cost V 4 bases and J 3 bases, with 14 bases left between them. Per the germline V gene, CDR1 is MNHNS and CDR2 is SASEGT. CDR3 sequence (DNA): TGTGCCAGCAGTGGGCGGGGAGGAGGGACAGATACGCAGTATTTT. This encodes CASSGRGGGTDTQYF.

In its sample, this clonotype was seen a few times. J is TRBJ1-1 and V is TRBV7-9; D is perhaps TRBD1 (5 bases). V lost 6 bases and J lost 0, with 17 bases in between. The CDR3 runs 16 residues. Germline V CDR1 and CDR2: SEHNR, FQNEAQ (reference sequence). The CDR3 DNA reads TGTGCCAGCAGTCCAACCAGGGCCTCCATGAACACTGAAGCTTTCTTT. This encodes CASSPTRASMNTEAFF.

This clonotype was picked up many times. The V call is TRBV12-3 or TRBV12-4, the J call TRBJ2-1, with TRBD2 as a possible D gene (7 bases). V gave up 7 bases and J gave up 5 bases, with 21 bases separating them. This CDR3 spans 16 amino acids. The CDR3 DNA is TGTGCCAGCACCGCCCCAGCCGGGGGGCTGCACAATGAGCAGTTCTTC. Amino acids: CASTAPAGGLHNEQFF.

The CDR3: CASSQGDRQTQYF. CDR3 in DNA: TGTGCCAGCAGCCAAGGGGACAGACAGACCCAGTACTTC. The chain has TRBV14 and TRBJ2-5; 7 bases align to TRBD1. This CDR3 comprises 13 residues. The V and J ends lost 1 base and 6 bases, in that order; junction bases with no gene match: 2. Looked up from germline, CDR1 is SGHDN and CDR2 is FVKESK.

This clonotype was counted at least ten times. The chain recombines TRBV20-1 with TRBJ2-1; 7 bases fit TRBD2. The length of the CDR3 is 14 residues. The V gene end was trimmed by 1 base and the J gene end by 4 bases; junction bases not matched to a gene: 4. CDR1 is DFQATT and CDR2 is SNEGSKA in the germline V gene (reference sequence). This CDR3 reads CSARGSGAYNEQFF. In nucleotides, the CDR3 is TGCAGTGCTAGAGGGAGCGGGGCGTACAATGAGCAGTTCTTC.

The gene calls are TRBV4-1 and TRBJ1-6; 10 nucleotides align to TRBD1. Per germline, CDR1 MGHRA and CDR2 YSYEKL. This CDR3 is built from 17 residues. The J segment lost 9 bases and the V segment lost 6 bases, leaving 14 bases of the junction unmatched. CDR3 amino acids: CASSQTGGLRGGSPLHF. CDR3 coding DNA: TGCGCCAGCAGTCAGACAGGGGGCCTAAGGGGCGGTTCACCCCTCCACTTT.

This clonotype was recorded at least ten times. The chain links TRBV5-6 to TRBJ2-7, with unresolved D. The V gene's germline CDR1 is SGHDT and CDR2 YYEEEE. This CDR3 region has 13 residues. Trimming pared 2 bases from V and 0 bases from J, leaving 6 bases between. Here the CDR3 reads CASSLVVSYEQYF. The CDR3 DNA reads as TGTGCCAGCAGCTTAGTCGTCTCCTACGAGCAGTACTTC. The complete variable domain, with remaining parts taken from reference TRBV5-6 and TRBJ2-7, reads DAGVTQSPTHLIKTRGQQVTLRCSPKSGHDTVSWYQQALGQGPQFIFQYYEEEERQRGNFPDRFSGHQFPNYSSELNVNALLLGDSALYLCASSLVVSYEQYFGPGTRLTVT.

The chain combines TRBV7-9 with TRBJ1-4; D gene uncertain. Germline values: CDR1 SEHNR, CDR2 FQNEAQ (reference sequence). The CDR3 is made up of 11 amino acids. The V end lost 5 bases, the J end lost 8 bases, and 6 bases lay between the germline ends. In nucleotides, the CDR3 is TGTGCCAGCAGCAACAGAGAAAAACTGTTTTTT. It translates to CASSNREKLFF.

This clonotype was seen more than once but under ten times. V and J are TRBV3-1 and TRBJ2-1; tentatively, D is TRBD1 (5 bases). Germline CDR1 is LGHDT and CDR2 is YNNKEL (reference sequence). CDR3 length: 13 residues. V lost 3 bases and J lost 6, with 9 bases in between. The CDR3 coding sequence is TGTGCCAGCAGCCACCGCCAGGGCAATGAGCAGTTCTTC. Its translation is CASSHRQGNEQFF.

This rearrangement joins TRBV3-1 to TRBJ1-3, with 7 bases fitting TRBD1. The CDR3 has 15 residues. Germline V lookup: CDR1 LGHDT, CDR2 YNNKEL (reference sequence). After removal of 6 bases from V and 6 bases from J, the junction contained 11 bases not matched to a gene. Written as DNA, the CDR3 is TGTGCCAGCAGACGGACAGGCGGTCTCGTAAACACCATATATTTT. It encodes CASRRTGGLVNTIYF.

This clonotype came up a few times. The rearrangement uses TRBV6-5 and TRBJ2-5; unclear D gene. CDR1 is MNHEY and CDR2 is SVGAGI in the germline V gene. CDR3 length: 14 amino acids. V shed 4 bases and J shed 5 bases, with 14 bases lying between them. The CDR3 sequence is CASSFNGVGETQYF. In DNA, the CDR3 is TGTGCCAGCAGTTTTAATGGGGTCGGGGAGACCCAGTACTTC.

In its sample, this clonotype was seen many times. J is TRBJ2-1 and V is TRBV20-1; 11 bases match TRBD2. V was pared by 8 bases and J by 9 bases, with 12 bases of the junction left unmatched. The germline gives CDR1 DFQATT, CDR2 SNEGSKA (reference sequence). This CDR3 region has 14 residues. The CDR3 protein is CSSLAGGAQIEQFF. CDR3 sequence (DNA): TGCAGTTCTTTAGCGGGGGGGGCCCAGATTGAGCAGTTCTTC.

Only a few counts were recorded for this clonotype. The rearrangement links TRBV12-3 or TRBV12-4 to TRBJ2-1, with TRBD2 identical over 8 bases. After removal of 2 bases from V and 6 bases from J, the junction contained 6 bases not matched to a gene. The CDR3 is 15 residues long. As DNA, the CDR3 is TGTGCCAGCAGTTTACAGCGGGGGTACTCCAATGAGCAGTTCTTC. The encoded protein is CASSLQRGYSNEQFF.